The clone carrying this TCR beta chain was recorded a few times. This sample stems from a study of Graves' ophthalmopathy and Graves' hyperthyroidism. Amplification targeted the TCR beta CDR3 regions, with RNA transcripts as the source material. The first-round RT-PCR employed HTBI primers together with the Qiagen OneStep RT-PCR kit. A multiplex PCR was then performed as the second round. In TCRdb, the multiplex PCR reads were re-called with MiXCR into one record per CDR3 protein. The sample holds about 500,000 distinct CDR3 sequences, approximately 15% seen once. The sequencing sample was made of blood. The sequence came from a young woman with Graves' ophthalmopathy.

As DNA, the CDR3 is TGTGCCAGCAGCCCCCACTCGGGAATCACTGAAGCTTTCTTT. It encodes CASSPHSGITEAFF. The chain links TRBV7-9 to TRBJ1-1, with D unclear. V lost 5 bases and J lost 4, with 14 bases in between. The CDR3 is made up of 14 amino acids. Germline lookup yields CDR1 SEHNR and CDR2 FQNEAQ (reference sequence). Using reference TRBV7-9 and TRBJ1-1 for the parts outside the CDR3, the full variable domain is DTGVSQNPRHKITKRGQNVTFRCDPISEHNRLYWYRQTLGQGPEFLTYFQNEAQLEKSRLLSDRFSAERPKGSFSTLEIQRTEQGDSAMYLCASSPHSGITEAFFGQGTRLTVV.